The rows below give T cell receptor beta chains drawn from one sample of a study of shared clonotypes between healthy human individuals. The table came from immunoSEQ multiplex PCR; TCRdb's copy has only in-frame clones and leaves some out. The data hold fewer than 650,000 clones, with 70% to 80% observed a single time. The specimen was PBMCs. The receptor set was obtained from a woman in her forties in good health. Some clones in this sample may be carry-over from other donors' samples. Both conserved end residues are part of each CDR3. Fields, in order: D gene, J gene, V gene, clone size, CDR3 length, CDR3 DNA, CDR3 protein. D genes are given only for firm matches. Not all rows give a size; the values are once, few, many and, for expanded clones, a class.

D gene: -
J gene: TRBJ2-5
V gene: TRBV5-4
clone size: -
CDR3 length: 15
CDR3 DNA: TGTGCCAGCAGCCCCTTTATGAGTCCGGGAGAGACCCAGTACTTC
CDR3 protein: CASSPFMSPGETQYF

D gene: -
J gene: TRBJ2-5
V gene: TRBV5-6
clone size: -
CDR3 length: 15
CDR3 DNA: TGTGCCAGCAGCCTGGGGACAACCTCTGGGGAGACCCAGTACTTC
CDR3 protein: CASSLGTTSGETQYF

D gene: -
J gene: TRBJ2-2
V gene: TRBV2
clone size: -
CDR3 length: 14
CDR3 DNA: TGTGCCAGCAAGCCTTCCCCCTATACCGGGGAGCTGTTTTTT
CDR3 protein: CASKPSPYTGELFF

D gene: TRBD1
J gene: TRBJ1-1
V gene: TRBV6-5
clone size: few
CDR3 length: 16
CDR3 DNA: TGTGCCAGCAGTTACGTCCCTGACAGGGGCGGCACTGAAGCTTTCTTT
CDR3 protein: CASSYVPDRGGTEAFF

D gene: -
J gene: TRBJ2-1
V gene: TRBV6-5
clone size: -
CDR3 length: 14
CDR3 DNA: TGTGCCTCCAACGGTGGGGCTACCTACAATGAGCAGTTCTTC
CDR3 protein: CASNGGATYNEQFF

D gene: -
J gene: TRBJ2-1
V gene: TRBV28
clone size: -
CDR3 length: 14
CDR3 DNA: TGTGCCAGCAGCCGGACAGACCCTTACAATGAGCAGTTCTTC
CDR3 protein: CASSRTDPYNEQFF

D gene: TRBD1
J gene: TRBJ1-5
V gene: TRBV28
clone size: few
CDR3 length: 15
CDR3 DNA: TGTGCCAGCAGCACCCTAGGGGGCGGGGTACAGCCCCAGCATTTT
CDR3 protein: CASSTLGGGVQPQHF

D gene: -
J gene: TRBJ2-3
V gene: TRBV7-8
clone size: -
CDR3 length: 11
CDR3 DNA: TGTGCCAGCAGCGTGGGGAATACGCAGTATTTT
CDR3 protein: CASSVGNTQYF

D gene: -
J gene: TRBJ2-1
V gene: TRBV29-1
clone size: -
CDR3 length: 14
CDR3 DNA: TGCAGCGTTGCACAGGGACCGCTGGTAAATGAGCAGTTCTTC
CDR3 protein: CSVAQGPLVNEQFF

D gene: TRBD2
J gene: TRBJ2-5
V gene: TRBV19
clone size: many
CDR3 length: 17
CDR3 DNA: TGTGCCAGTAGTCTCCGTGGGACTAGCGGGAGAGGAGAGACCCAGTACTTC
CDR3 protein: CASSLRGTSGRGETQYF

D gene: TRBD2
J gene: TRBJ2-2
V gene: TRBV7-9
clone size: -
CDR3 length: 15
CDR3 DNA: TGTGCCAGCAGCTTGGAGGCTAGCGGCACCGGGGAGCTGTTTTTT
CDR3 protein: CASSLEASGTGELFF

D gene: -
J gene: TRBJ2-1
V gene: TRBV28
clone size: once
CDR3 length: 13
CDR3 DNA: TGTGCCAGCAGGCCCACGGGGGACAATGAGCAGTTCTTC
CDR3 protein: CASRPTGDNEQFF

D gene: -
J gene: TRBJ2-1
V gene: TRBV11-3
clone size: -
CDR3 length: 13
CDR3 DNA: TGTGCCAGCAGCTCAGCACGGCGCAATGAGCAGTTCTTC
CDR3 protein: CASSSARRNEQFF

D gene: TRBD2
J gene: TRBJ2-7
V gene: TRBV15
clone size: -
CDR3 length: 16
CDR3 DNA: TGTGCCACCAGCAGACAGGGACTAGCGGGAGGATACGAGCAGTACTTC
CDR3 protein: CATSRQGLAGGYEQYF

D gene: TRBD1
J gene: TRBJ1-2
V gene: TRBV6-6
clone size: few
CDR3 length: 15
CDR3 DNA: TGTGCCAGCAGTTACGGGGGACAGGGCTCTTATGGCTACACCTTC
CDR3 protein: CASSYGGQGSYGYTF

D gene: -
J gene: TRBJ1-4
V gene: TRBV29-1
clone size: -
CDR3 length: 14
CDR3 DNA: TGCAGCGGTACAGGGCCCGGGGTAAATGAAAAACTGTTTTTT
CDR3 protein: CSGTGPGVNEKLFF

D gene: -
J gene: TRBJ1-2
V gene: TRBV7-2
clone size: -
CDR3 length: 15
CDR3 DNA: TGTGCCAGCAGCTTAGCCCAGACAGGCGTCTATGGCTACACCTTC
CDR3 protein: CASSLAQTGVYGYTF

D gene: -
J gene: TRBJ2-7
V gene: TRBV28
clone size: -
CDR3 length: 13
CDR3 DNA: TGTGCCAGCAGCCGGCCCGATTTGGGCGAGCAGTACTTC
CDR3 protein: CASSRPDLGEQYF

D gene: -
J gene: TRBJ2-7
V gene: TRBV5-1
clone size: -
CDR3 length: 15
CDR3 DNA: TGCGCCAGCAGCGGCGCGAGCGGGCCCTCCTACGAGCAGTACTTC
CDR3 protein: CASSGASGPSYEQYF

D gene: -
J gene: TRBJ2-7
V gene: TRBV10-3
clone size: -
CDR3 length: 14
CDR3 DNA: TGTGCCATCAGTGCTCTTAGCCTTCCCTACGAGCAGTACTTC
CDR3 protein: CAISALSLPYEQYF

D gene: -
J gene: TRBJ2-7
V gene: TRBV2
clone size: -
CDR3 length: 14
CDR3 DNA: TGTGCCAGCAGTCGCGGAGGGAACTCCTACGAGCAGTACTTC
CDR3 protein: CASSRGGNSYEQYF

D gene: -
J gene: TRBJ1-1
V gene: TRBV7-2
clone size: -
CDR3 length: 12
CDR3 DNA: TGTGCCAGCAGCTTTGCCCCGCGTGAAGCTTTCTTT
CDR3 protein: CASSFAPREAFF

D gene: -
J gene: TRBJ2-7
V gene: TRBV5-1
clone size: -
CDR3 length: 15
CDR3 DNA: TGCGCCAGCAGCTTGGTTGCAGGGATGGTCTACGAGCAGTACTTC
CDR3 protein: CASSLVAGMVYEQYF

D gene: TRBD2
J gene: TRBJ2-7
V gene: TRBV6-5
clone size: -
CDR3 length: 14
CDR3 DNA: TGTGCCAGCAGTTACACGCGGGAGGGCTACGAGCAGTACTTC
CDR3 protein: CASSYTREGYEQYF

D gene: -
J gene: TRBJ2-7
V gene: TRBV19
clone size: -
CDR3 length: 13
CDR3 DNA: TGTGCCAGTAGTATACAGAGCTCCTACGAGCAGTACTTC
CDR3 protein: CASSIQSSYEQYF

D gene: -
J gene: TRBJ1-1
V gene: TRBV18
clone size: -
CDR3 length: 13
CDR3 DNA: TGTGCCAGCTCACCGGGGGTGGGCACTGAAGCTTTCTTT
CDR3 protein: CASSPGVGTEAFF

D gene: -
J gene: TRBJ2-6
V gene: TRBV5-1
clone size: -
CDR3 length: 15
CDR3 DNA: TGCGCCAGCAGCCCGAAGGGGGACGGGGCCAACGTCCTGACTTTC
CDR3 protein: CASSPKGDGANVLTF

D gene: -
J gene: TRBJ2-7
V gene: TRBV4-1
clone size: -
CDR3 length: 14
CDR3 DNA: TGCGCCAGCAGCCAACCGGGGAAAACCTACGAGCAGTACTTC
CDR3 protein: CASSQPGKTYEQYF

D gene: TRBD1
J gene: TRBJ2-3
V gene: TRBV15
clone size: -
CDR3 length: 16
CDR3 DNA: TGTGCCACCAGCAGAGGCAGGACAGGGGGTTCGGATACGCAGTATTTT
CDR3 protein: CATSRGRTGGSDTQYF

D gene: TRBD1
J gene: TRBJ2-2
V gene: TRBV13
clone size: once
CDR3 length: 15
CDR3 DNA: TGTGCCAGCAGCCCGGGACAGGGTTTTGACGGGGAGCTGTTTTTT
CDR3 protein: CASSPGQGFDGELFF

D gene: -
J gene: TRBJ2-7
V gene: TRBV19
clone size: -
CDR3 length: 14
CDR3 DNA: TGTGCCAGTAGTAAGACCGGACAAACCTACGAGCAGTACTTC
CDR3 protein: CASSKTGQTYEQYF

D gene: -
J gene: TRBJ1-1
V gene: TRBV7-2
clone size: -
CDR3 length: 14
CDR3 DNA: TGTGCCAGCAGCTTAGGCACAGGGAACACTGAAGCTTTCTTT
CDR3 protein: CASSLGTGNTEAFF

D gene: TRBD1
J gene: TRBJ2-5
V gene: TRBV6-5
clone size: -
CDR3 length: 14
CDR3 DNA: TGTGCCAGCAGCCGCGGGACAGGGCAAGAGACCCAGTACTTC
CDR3 protein: CASSRGTGQETQYF

D gene: -
J gene: TRBJ1-5
V gene: TRBV2
clone size: -
CDR3 length: 13
CDR3 DNA: TGTGCCAGCAGTGAAGGGGGTAATCAGCCCCAGCATTTT
CDR3 protein: CASSEGGNQPQHF

D gene: -
J gene: TRBJ1-5
V gene: TRBV18
clone size: -
CDR3 length: 14
CDR3 DNA: TGTGCCAGCTCGTCGCAGGGGTACAATCAGCCCCAGCATTTT
CDR3 protein: CASSSQGYNQPQHF

D gene: -
J gene: TRBJ2-7
V gene: TRBV11-2
clone size: once
CDR3 length: 12
CDR3 DNA: TGTGCCAGCAGCCTGATCGCCTACGAGCAGTACTTC
CDR3 protein: CASSLIAYEQYF

D gene: -
J gene: TRBJ2-2
V gene: TRBV30
clone size: -
CDR3 length: 15
CDR3 DNA: TGTGCCTGGGCTAGACCCGACAGGAACACCGGGGAGCTGTTTTTT
CDR3 protein: CAWARPDRNTGELFF

D gene: -
J gene: TRBJ1-1
V gene: TRBV10-2
clone size: -
CDR3 length: 11
CDR3 DNA: TGCGCCAGCAGTGAGGCAGGGAGGGCTTTCTTT
CDR3 protein: CASSEAGRAFF

D gene: TRBD2
J gene: TRBJ2-7
V gene: TRBV5-4
clone size: few
CDR3 length: 14
CDR3 DNA: TGTGCCAGCAGCAGTAGCGGGAACTCCTACGAGCAGTACTTC
CDR3 protein: CASSSSGNSYEQYF

D gene: TRBD1
J gene: TRBJ2-2
V gene: TRBV19
clone size: -
CDR3 length: 15
CDR3 DNA: TGTGCCAGTAGTGTCGACAGGGGTTATGGCGGGGAGCTGTTTTTT
CDR3 protein: CASSVDRGYGGELFF

D gene: -
J gene: TRBJ2-7
V gene: TRBV28
clone size: -
CDR3 length: 14
CDR3 DNA: TGTGCCAGCAGTTTAGGCCCTGAGGGGCACGAGCAGTACTTC
CDR3 protein: CASSLGPEGHEQYF

D gene: -
J gene: TRBJ2-7
V gene: TRBV6-1
clone size: -
CDR3 length: 13
CDR3 DNA: TGTGCCAGCAGCCCCAGGGGTCCCTACGAGCAGTACTTC
CDR3 protein: CASSPRGPYEQYF

D gene: -
J gene: TRBJ1-1
V gene: TRBV6-1
clone size: -
CDR3 length: 11
CDR3 DNA: TGTGCCAGCGGCCAGGGACCTGAAGCTTTCTTT
CDR3 protein: CASGQGPEAFF

D gene: TRBD2
J gene: TRBJ2-3
V gene: TRBV10-3
clone size: few
CDR3 length: 16
CDR3 DNA: TGTGCCATCAGCGCTACTAGCGGGAGGAACTTAGATACGCAGTATTTT
CDR3 protein: CAISATSGRNLDTQYF

D gene: TRBD1
J gene: TRBJ2-7
V gene: TRBV5-1
clone size: -
CDR3 length: 14
CDR3 DNA: TGCGCCAGCAGCACCGGGACAGGTGGGTTCGAGCAGTACTTC
CDR3 protein: CASSTGTGGFEQYF

D gene: -
J gene: TRBJ1-5
V gene: TRBV5-6
clone size: -
CDR3 length: 15
CDR3 DNA: TGTGCCAGCAGCTTGGGGGGATATAGCAATCAGCCCCAGCATTTT
CDR3 protein: CASSLGGYSNQPQHF

D gene: -
J gene: TRBJ1-2
V gene: TRBV30
clone size: -
CDR3 length: 13
CDR3 DNA: TGTGCCTGGAAGCCGCAGGCTGGCTATGGCTACACCTTC
CDR3 protein: CAWKPQAGYGYTF

D gene: -
J gene: TRBJ1-2
V gene: TRBV28
clone size: -
CDR3 length: 13
CDR3 DNA: TGTGCCAGCAGTTTACTCGGAGACAATGGCTACACCTTC
CDR3 protein: CASSLLGDNGYTF

D gene: -
J gene: TRBJ1-4
V gene: TRBV28
clone size: once
CDR3 length: 16
CDR3 DNA: TGTGCCAGCAGTTCCCGAGAGACAGGTTTAGGGGAAAAACTGTTTTTT
CDR3 protein: CASSSRETGLGEKLFF

D gene: -
J gene: TRBJ1-2
V gene: TRBV28
clone size: many
CDR3 length: 13
CDR3 DNA: TGTGCCAGCAGTTTTGAGGCTTCCGGGGGCTACACCTTC
CDR3 protein: CASSFEASGGYTF

D gene: TRBD1
J gene: TRBJ1-2
V gene: TRBV7-2
clone size: -
CDR3 length: 15
CDR3 DNA: TGTGCCAGCAGCCCAGCCACAGGGGGCTTCTATGGCTACACCTTC
CDR3 protein: CASSPATGGFYGYTF

D gene: TRBD1
J gene: TRBJ2-3
V gene: TRBV11-3
clone size: -
CDR3 length: 15
CDR3 DNA: TGTGCCAGCAGCTCCAGACAGGGGGCTTCAGATACGCAGTATTTT
CDR3 protein: CASSSRQGASDTQYF